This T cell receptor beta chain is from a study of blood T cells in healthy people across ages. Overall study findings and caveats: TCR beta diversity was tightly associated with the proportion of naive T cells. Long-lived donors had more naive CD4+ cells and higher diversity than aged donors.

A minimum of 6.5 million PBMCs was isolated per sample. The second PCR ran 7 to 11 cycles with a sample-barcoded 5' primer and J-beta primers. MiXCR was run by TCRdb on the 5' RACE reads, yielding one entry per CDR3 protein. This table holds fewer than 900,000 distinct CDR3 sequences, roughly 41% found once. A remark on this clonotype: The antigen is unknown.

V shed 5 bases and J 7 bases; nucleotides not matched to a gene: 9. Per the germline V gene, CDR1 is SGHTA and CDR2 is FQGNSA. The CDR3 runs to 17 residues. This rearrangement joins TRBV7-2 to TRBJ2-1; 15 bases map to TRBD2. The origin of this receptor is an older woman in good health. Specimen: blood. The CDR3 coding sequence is TGTGCCAGCAGCCTACTTACCGGGACTAGCGGGAGGAATGAGCAGTTCTTC. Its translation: CASSLLTGTSGRNEQFF. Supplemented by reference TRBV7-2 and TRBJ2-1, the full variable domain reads GAGVSQSPSNKVTEKGKDVELRCDPISGHTALYWYRQSLGQGLEFLIYFQGNSAPDKSGLPSDRFSAERTGGSVSTLTIQRTQQEDSAVYLCASSLLTGTSGRNEQFFGPGTRLTVL.